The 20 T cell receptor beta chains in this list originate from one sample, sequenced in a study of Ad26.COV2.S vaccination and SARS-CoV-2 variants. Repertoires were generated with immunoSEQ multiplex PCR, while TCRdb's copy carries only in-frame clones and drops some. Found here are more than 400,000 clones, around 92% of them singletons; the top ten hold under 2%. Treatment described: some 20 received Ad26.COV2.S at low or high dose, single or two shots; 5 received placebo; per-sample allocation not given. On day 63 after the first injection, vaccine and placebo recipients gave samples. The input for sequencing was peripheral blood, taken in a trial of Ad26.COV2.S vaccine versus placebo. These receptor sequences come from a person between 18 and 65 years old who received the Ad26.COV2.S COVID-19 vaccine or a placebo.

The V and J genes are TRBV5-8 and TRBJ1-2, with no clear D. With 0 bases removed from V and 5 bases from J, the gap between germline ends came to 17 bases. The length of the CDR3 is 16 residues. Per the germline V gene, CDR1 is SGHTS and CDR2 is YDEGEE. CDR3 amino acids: CASSLVALDFPYGYTF. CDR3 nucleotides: TGTGCCAGCAGCTTGGTGGCTTTAGATTTCCCTTATGGCTACACCTTC.

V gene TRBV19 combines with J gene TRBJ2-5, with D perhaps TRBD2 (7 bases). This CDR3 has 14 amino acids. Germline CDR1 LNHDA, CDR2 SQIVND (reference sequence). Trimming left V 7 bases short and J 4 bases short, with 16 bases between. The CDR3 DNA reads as TGTGCCAGTAAGGCGCGGGGGCTTCTAGAGACCCAGTACTTC. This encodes CASKARGLLETQYF.

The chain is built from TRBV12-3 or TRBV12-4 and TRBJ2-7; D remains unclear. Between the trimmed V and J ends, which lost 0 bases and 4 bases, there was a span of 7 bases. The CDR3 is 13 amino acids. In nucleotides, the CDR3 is TGTGCCAGCAGTTTAGCCCCTCATTACGAGCAGTACTTC. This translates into CASSLAPHYEQYF.

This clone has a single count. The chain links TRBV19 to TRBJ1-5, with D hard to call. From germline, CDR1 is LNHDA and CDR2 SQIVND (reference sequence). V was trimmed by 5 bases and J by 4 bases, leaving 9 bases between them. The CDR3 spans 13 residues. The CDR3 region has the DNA TGTGCCAGTAGTTTGGCCTTGAATCAGCCCCAGCATTTT. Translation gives CASSLALNQPQHF. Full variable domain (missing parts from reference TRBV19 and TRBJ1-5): DGGITQSPKYLFRKEGQNVTLSCEQNLNHDAMYWYRQDPGQGLRLIYYSQIVNDFQKGDIAEGYSVSREKKESFPLTVTSAQKNPTAFYLCASSLALNQPQHFGDGTRLSIL.

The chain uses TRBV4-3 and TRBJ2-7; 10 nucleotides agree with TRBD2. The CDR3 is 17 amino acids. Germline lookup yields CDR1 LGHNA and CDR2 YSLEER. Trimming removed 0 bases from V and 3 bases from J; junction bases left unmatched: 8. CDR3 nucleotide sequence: TGCGCCAGCAGCCAAGATAGTAATGGACTAGCGGTCTACGAGCAGTACTTC. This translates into CASSQDSNGLAVYEQYF.

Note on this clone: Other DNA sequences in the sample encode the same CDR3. In DNA form, the CDR3 reads TGTGCCAGCAGCTACAGTGGGGGGACTGAAGCTTTCTTT. It translates to CASSYSGGTEAFF. The chain combines TRBV7-2 with TRBJ1-1; a weak D match, TRBD1 (5 bases). The V end was cut by 4 bases, the J end by 5 bases, with 11 bases between. The germline gives CDR1 SGHTA, CDR2 FQGNSA. The CDR3 length is 13 residues. Complete variable domain (other parts from reference TRBV7-2 and TRBJ1-1): GAGVSQSPSNKVTEKGKDVELRCDPISGHTALYWYRQSLGQGLEFLIYFQGNSAPDKSGLPSDRFSAERTGGSVSTLTIQRTQQEDSAVYLCASSYSGGTEAFFGQGTRLTVV.

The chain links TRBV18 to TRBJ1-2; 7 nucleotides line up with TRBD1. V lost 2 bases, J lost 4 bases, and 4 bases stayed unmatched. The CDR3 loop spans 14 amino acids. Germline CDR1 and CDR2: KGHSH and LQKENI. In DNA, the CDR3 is TGTGCCAGCTCACCAGGGACAGAGGCCTATGGCTACACCTTC. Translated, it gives CASSPGTEAYGYTF. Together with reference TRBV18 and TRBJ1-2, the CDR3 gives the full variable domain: NAGVMQNPRHLVRRRGQEARLRCSPMKGHSHVYWYRQLPEEGLKFMVYLQKENIIDESGMPKERFSAEFPKEGPSILRIQQVVRGDSAAYFCASSPGTEAYGYTFGSGTRLTVV.

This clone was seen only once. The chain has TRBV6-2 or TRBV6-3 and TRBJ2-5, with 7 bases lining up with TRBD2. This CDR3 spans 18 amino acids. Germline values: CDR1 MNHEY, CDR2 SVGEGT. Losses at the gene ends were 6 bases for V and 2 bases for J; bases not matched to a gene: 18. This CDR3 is CASSEGLTRVGGQETQYF. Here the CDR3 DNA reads TGTGCCAGCAGCGAGGGACTAACCCGCGTGGGAGGTCAAGAGACCCAGTACTTC.

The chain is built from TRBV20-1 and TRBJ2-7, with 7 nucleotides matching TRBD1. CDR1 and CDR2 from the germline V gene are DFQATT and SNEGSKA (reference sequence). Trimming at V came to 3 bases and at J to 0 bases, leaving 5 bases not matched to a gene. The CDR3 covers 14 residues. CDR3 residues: CSASKGQFSYEQYF. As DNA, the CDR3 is TGCAGTGCTAGTAAGGGACAGTTCTCCTACGAGCAGTACTTC.

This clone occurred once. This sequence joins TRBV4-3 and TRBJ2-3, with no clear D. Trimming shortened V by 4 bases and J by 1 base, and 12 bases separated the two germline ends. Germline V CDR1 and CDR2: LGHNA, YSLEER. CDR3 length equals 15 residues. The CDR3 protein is CASSRRSVGTDTQYF. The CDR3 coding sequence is TGCGCCAGCAGCCGACGCTCGGTCGGCACAGATACGCAGTATTTT.

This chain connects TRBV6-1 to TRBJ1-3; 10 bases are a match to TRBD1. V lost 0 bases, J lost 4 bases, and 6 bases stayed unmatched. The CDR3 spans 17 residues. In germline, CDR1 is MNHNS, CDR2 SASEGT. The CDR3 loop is CASSEAGGQGRGNTIYF. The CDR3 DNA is TGTGCCAGCAGTGAAGCCGGGGGACAGGGGAGAGGAAACACCATATATTTT.

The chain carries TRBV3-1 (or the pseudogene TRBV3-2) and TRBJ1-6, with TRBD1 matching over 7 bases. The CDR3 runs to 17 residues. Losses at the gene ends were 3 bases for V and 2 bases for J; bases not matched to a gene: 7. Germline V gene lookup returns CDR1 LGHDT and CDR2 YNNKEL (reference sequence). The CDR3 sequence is CASSHSGQSPYNSPLHF. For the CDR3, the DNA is TGTGCCAGCAGCCACTCGGGACAGTCCCCCTATAATTCACCCCTCCACTTT.

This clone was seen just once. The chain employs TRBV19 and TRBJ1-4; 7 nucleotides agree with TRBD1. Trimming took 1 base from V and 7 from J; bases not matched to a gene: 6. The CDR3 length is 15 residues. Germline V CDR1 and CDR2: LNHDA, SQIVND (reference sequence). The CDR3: CASSIVTGRSEKLFF. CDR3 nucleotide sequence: TGTGCCAGTAGTATAGTGACAGGGAGGAGTGAAAAACTGTTTTTT. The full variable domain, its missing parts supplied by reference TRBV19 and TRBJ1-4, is DGGITQSPKYLFRKEGQNVTLSCEQNLNHDAMYWYRQDPGQGLRLIYYSQIVNDFQKGDIAEGYSVSREKKESFPLTVTSAQKNPTAFYLCASSIVTGRSEKLFFGSGTQLSVL.

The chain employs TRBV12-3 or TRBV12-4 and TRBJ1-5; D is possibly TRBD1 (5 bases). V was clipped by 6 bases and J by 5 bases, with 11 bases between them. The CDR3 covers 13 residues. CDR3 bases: TGTGCCAGCAGGTTCAGGGATTATCAGCCCCAGCATTTT. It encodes CASRFRDYQPQHF.

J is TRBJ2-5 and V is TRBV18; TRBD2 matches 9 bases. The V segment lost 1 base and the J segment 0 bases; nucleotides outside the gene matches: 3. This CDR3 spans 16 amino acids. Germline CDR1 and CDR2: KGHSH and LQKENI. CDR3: CASSPLGGGDQETQYF. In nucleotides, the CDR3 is TGTGCCAGCTCACCACTTGGCGGGGGGGACCAAGAGACCCAGTACTTC.

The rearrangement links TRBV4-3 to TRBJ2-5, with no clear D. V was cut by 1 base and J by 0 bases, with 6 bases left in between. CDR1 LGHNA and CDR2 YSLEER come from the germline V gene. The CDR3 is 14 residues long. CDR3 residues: CASSQGPYQETQYF. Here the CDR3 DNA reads TGCGCCAGCAGCCAAGGTCCCTACCAAGAGACCCAGTACTTC.

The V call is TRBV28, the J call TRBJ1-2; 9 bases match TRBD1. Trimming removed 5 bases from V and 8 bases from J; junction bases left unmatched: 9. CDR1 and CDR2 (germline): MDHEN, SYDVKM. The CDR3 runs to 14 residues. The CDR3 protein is CASSLSPQGAGYTF. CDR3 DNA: TGTGCCAGCAGTCTCTCCCCACAGGGGGCCGGCTACACCTTC.

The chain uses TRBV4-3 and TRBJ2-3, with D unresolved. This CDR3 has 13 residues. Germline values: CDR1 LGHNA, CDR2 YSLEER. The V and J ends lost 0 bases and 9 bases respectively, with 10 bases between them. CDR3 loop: CASSQDSPQTQYF. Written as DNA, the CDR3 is TGCGCCAGCAGCCAAGATTCCCCCCAAACGCAGTATTTT.

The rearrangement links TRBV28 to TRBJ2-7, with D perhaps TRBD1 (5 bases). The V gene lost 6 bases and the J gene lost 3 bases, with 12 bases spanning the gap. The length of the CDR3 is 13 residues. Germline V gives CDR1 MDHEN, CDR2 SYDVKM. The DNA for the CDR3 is TGTGCCAGCAGACTCGACAGAAACTACGAGCAGTACTTC. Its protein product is CASRLDRNYEQYF.

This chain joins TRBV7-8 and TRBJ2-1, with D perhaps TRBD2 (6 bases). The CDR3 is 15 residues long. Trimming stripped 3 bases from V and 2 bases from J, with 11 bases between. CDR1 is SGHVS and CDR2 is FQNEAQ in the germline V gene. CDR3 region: CASSFLGGTYNEQFF. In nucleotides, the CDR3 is TGTGCCAGCAGCTTCTTGGGGGGAACCTACAATGAGCAGTTCTTC.